Below, 18 T cell receptor beta chains from the same sample are listed, as sequenced in a study of blood T cell repertoires in COVID-19. The repertoire was sequenced with immunoSEQ multiplex PCR; TCRdb's copy has only in-frame clones and lacks some. Of some 300,000 clones in the sample, about 90% were seen once. Sequencing was carried out using peripheral blood. The receptors were gathered from a woman aged 45-59 years with COVID-19, enrolled during active disease.

V gene TRBV7-2 combines with J gene TRBJ1-2; the D is unclear. The CDR3 runs 15 residues. Deletions cut 1 base from V and 4 bases from J, with 13 bases between. Looked up from germline, CDR1 is SGHTA and CDR2 is FQGNSA. CDR3 coding DNA: TGTGCCAGCAGCTTAGGAAGCAGGCCCTTCTATGGCTACACCTTC. Residues: CASSLGSRPFYGYTF.

The chain has TRBV3-1 (or the pseudogene TRBV3-2) and TRBJ1-2; a possible D gene is TRBD1 (5 bases). Germline assignment: CDR1 LGHDT and CDR2 YNNKEL (reference sequence). V was clipped by 6 bases and J by 2 bases, with 13 bases between them. The CDR3 covers 14 residues. CDR3 sequence: CASSPRVQNYGYTF. The CDR3 DNA reads as TGTGCCAGCAGTCCCAGGGTTCAGAACTATGGCTACACCTTC.

J is TRBJ2-3 and V is TRBV10-3; TRBD2 might be the D (6 bases). The germline gives CDR1 ENHRY, CDR2 SYGVKD. Trimming left V 8 bases short and J 6 bases short, with 18 bases between. The CDR3 contains 14 residues. The CDR3 loop reads CAIQFDGSSDTQYF. CDR3 DNA: TGTGCCATCCAATTTGACGGGAGTAGTGATACGCAGTATTTT.

V gene TRBV27 combines with J gene TRBJ1-3; 10 bases agree with TRBD1. The CDR3 has 14 amino acids. J was trimmed by 3 bases and V by 5 bases; bases with no gene match: 1. Germline lookup yields CDR1 MNHEY and CDR2 SMNVEV (reference sequence). The CDR3 sequence is CASSRDRGGNTIYF. The CDR3, as DNA: TGTGCCAGCAGTAGGGACAGGGGTGGAAACACCATATATTTT.

V and J are TRBV24-1 and TRBJ2-5, with D uncertain. The CDR3 consists of 15 residues. CDR1 is KGHDR, CDR2 SFDVKD, per germline. V dropped 3 bases and J dropped 4 bases, with 14 bases sitting between them. The CDR3 bases are TGTGCCACCAGTGATCCCACGAGGTATGGAGAGACCCAGTACTTC. Translating gives CATSDPTRYGETQYF.

The J gene is TRBJ2-1, the V gene TRBV6-2 or TRBV6-3; D not resolved. V lost 5 bases and J 13 bases, leaving 15 bases between the germline ends. Germline V gene data show CDR1 as MNHEY and CDR2 as SVGEGT. The CDR3 contains 12 residues. The CDR3 loop is CASSPPREVQFF. The CDR3 nucleotides read TGTGCCAGCAGTCCCCCTCGAGAAGTTCAGTTCTTC.

The chain couples TRBV2 to TRBJ1-5; the match to TRBD1 covers 8 bases. Germline V gene lookup returns CDR1 SNHLY and CDR2 FYNNEI. V was clipped by 4 bases and J by 9 bases; unmatched bases: 14. This CDR3 is 16 amino acids long. The CDR3 sequence is CASSAVIGRGQLPQHF. The CDR3, as DNA: TGTGCCAGCAGTGCCGTGATCGGCAGGGGGCAATTGCCCCAGCATTTT.

This clone has a single count. The chain combines TRBV2 with TRBJ2-7; a weak D match, TRBD1 (6 bases). This CDR3 has 13 residues. V lost 4 bases and J lost 5, with 12 bases in between. CDR1 SNHLY and CDR2 FYNNEI come from the germline V gene. DNA for the CDR3: TGTGCCAGCAGTGTTACAGGGATGAACGAGCAGTACTTC. It codes for CASSVTGMNEQYF.

The chain is built from TRBV15 and TRBJ1-4, with D unresolved. V gave up 0 bases and J gave up 6 bases, with 8 bases separating them. From germline, CDR1 is LNHNV and CDR2 YYDKDF (reference sequence). CDR3 size: 14 residues. DNA for the CDR3: TGTGCCACCAGCAGAGATCGGGGTGATGAAAAACTGTTTTTT. It specifies CATSRDRGDEKLFF.

This clone was observed at least ten times. The V gene is TRBV5-1, the J gene TRBJ2-1, with D possibly TRBD1 on 6 matching bases. The germline V gene encodes CDR1 SGHRS and CDR2 YFSETQ. The CDR3 is 15 residues long. Trimming shortened V by 4 bases and J by 1 base, and 12 bases separated the two germline ends. CDR3 nucleotides: TGCGCCAGCAGCCTACATACAGGGTCCTACAATGAGCAGTTCTTC. Its translation: CASSLHTGSYNEQFF. The whole variable domain, remainder taken from reference TRBV5-1 and TRBJ2-1, is KAGVTQTPRYLIKTRGQQVTLSCSPISGHRSVSWYQQTPGQGLQFLFEYFSETQRNKGNFPGRFSGRQFSNSRSEMNVSTLELGDSALYLCASSLHTGSYNEQFFGPGTRLTVL.

The CDR3 region has the DNA TGTGCCAGCAGCCGAGAGACTAGAAGCACAGATACGCAGTATTTT. Residues: CASSRETRSTDTQYF. The chain uses TRBV7-8 and TRBJ2-3; possibly TRBD2 for D (6 bases). The CDR3 has 15 amino acids. The V end lost 5 bases, the J end lost 0 bases, and 12 bases lay between the germline ends. CDR1 and CDR2 from the germline V gene are SGHVS and FQNEAQ. The variable domain in full, with the rest retrieved from reference TRBV7-8 and TRBJ2-3, is GAGVSQSPRYKVAKRGQDVALRCDPISGHVSLFWYQQALGQGPEFLTYFQNEAQLDKSGLPSDRFFAERPEGSVSTLKIQRTQQEDSAVYLCASSRETRSTDTQYFGPGTRLTVL.

The chain recombines TRBV7-9 with TRBJ2-2, with TRBD2 matching over 7 bases. The germline CDR1 and CDR2 sequences are SEHNR and FQNEAQ (reference sequence). Unmatched junction bases numbered 2, after V lost 1 base and J lost 3 bases. The CDR3 contains 15 residues. The CDR3 loop is CASSLVTSDTGELFF. The CDR3 nucleotides are TGTGCCAGCAGCTTAGTTACTAGCGACACCGGGGAGCTGTTTTTT.

This rearrangement joins TRBV7-3 to TRBJ1-1, with D possibly matching TRBD1 (5 bases). The germline CDR1 and CDR2 sequences are SGHTA and FQGTGA. This CDR3 is 13 amino acids long. V gave up 8 bases and J gave up 6 bases, with 16 bases separating them. The CDR3 DNA follows: TGTGCCAGCTCCCATGAAGGGGTTTCTGAAGCTTTCTTT. It yields the protein CASSHEGVSEAFF.

The chain carries TRBV5-4 and TRBJ1-1; the D gene is possibly TRBD1 (6 bases). This CDR3 comprises 19 residues. The V gene lost 0 bases and the J gene lost 6 bases, with 27 bases spanning the gap. Germline-derived CDR1 and CDR2 are SGHNT and YYREEE (reference sequence). The CDR3 bases are TGTGCCAGCAGCTTGGGAGGGGGAGCGGGAGGGCCCTCGTTGGCTGAAGCTTTCTTT. Protein: CASSLGGGAGGPSLAEAFF. Full variable domain (outside the CDR3, taken from reference TRBV5-4 and TRBJ1-1): ETGVTQSPTHLIKTRGQQVTLRCSSQSGHNTVSWYQQALGQGPQFIFQYYREEENGRGNFPPRFSGLQFPNYSSELNVNALELDDSALYLCASSLGGGAGGPSLAEAFFGQGTRLTVV.

The CDR3 DNA sequence: TGTGCCAGCAGCCCCTATGTCCAGACTAGCGGGAGCTCAGATACGCAGTATTTT. This sequence encodes CASSPYVQTSGSSDTQYF. J is TRBJ2-3 and V is TRBV7-2, with 12 bases lining up with TRBD2. The J segment lost 4 bases and the V segment lost 5 bases, leaving 13 bases of the junction unmatched. The germline V gene encodes CDR1 SGHTA and CDR2 FQGNSA. This CDR3 region has 18 residues.

This clone has a single count. V is TRBV18 and J is TRBJ2-1; 11 nucleotides align to TRBD2. The CDR3 totals 17 residues. Losses at the gene ends were 1 base for V and 4 bases for J; bases not matched to a gene: 6. CDR1 is KGHSH, CDR2 LQKENI, per germline. As DNA, the CDR3 is TGTGCCAGCTCACCACAAAGACTAGCGGGGCATTACAATGAGCAGTTCTTC. Its translation is CASSPQRLAGHYNEQFF.

The rearrangement links TRBV7-2 to TRBJ2-1; tentatively, D is TRBD1 (5 bases). V dropped 5 bases and J dropped 2 bases, with 13 bases sitting between them. Looked up from germline, CDR1 is SGHTA and CDR2 is FQGNSA. The CDR3 runs to 15 residues. CDR3 nucleotides: TGTGCCAGCAGCCGGAGTCAGGGTACCTACAATGAGCAGTTCTTC. Translating gives CASSRSQGTYNEQFF.

V is TRBV5-3 and J is TRBJ1-1, with 9 bases fitting TRBD1. TRBV5-3 is known as an ORF, though its function is uncertain. Unmatched junction bases numbered 13, after V lost 4 bases and J lost 3 bases. The CDR3 has 17 amino acids. The CDR3 reads CARSRGQGEQGDTEAFF. The CDR3 DNA is TGTGCCAGAAGCCGGGGACAGGGAGAACAGGGAGACACTGAAGCTTTCTTT.